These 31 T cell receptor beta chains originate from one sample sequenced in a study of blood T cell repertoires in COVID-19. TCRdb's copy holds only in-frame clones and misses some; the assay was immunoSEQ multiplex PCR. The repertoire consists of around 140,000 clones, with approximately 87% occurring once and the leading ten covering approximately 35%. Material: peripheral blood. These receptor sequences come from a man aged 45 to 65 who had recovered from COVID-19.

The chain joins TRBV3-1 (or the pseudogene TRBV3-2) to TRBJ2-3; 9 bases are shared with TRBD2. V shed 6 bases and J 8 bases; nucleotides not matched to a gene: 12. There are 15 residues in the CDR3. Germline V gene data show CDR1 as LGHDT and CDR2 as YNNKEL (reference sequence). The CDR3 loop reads CASRYAGGRIGTQYF. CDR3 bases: TGTGCCAGCAGATATGCGGGGGGGCGAATCGGTACGCAGTATTTT.

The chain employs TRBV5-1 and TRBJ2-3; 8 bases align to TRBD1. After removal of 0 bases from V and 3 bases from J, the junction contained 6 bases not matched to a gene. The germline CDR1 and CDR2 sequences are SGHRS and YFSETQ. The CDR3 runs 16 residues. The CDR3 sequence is CASSLDGQGSTDTQYF. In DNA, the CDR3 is TGCGCCAGCAGCTTGGATGGACAGGGATCTACAGATACGCAGTATTTT. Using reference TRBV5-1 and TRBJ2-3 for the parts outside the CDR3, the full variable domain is KAGVTQTPRYLIKTRGQQVTLSCSPISGHRSVSWYQQTPGQGLQFLFEYFSETQRNKGNFPGRFSGRQFSNSRSEMNVSTLELGDSALYLCASSLDGQGSTDTQYFGPGTRLTVL.

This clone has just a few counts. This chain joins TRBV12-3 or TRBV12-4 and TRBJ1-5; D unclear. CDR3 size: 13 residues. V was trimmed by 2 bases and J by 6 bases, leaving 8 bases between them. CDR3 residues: CASSLKGGQPQHF. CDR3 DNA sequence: TGTGCCAGCAGTTTAAAAGGAGGTCAGCCCCAGCATTTT.

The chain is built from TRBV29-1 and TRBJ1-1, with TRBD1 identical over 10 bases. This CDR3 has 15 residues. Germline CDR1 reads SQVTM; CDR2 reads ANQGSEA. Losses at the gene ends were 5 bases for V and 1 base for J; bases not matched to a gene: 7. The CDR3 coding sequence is TGCAGCGTTCTGGACAGGGGGGGACCGAACACTGAAGCTTTCTTT. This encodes CSVLDRGGPNTEAFF.

CDR3 in amino acids: CASSLERQTEAFF. The CDR3 coding sequence is TGTGCCAGCAGTTTAGAACGCCAGACTGAAGCTTTCTTT. V and J are TRBV12-3 or TRBV12-4 and TRBJ1-1; D not resolved. Trimming cost V 1 base and J 5 bases, with 8 bases left between them. The CDR3 covers 13 residues.

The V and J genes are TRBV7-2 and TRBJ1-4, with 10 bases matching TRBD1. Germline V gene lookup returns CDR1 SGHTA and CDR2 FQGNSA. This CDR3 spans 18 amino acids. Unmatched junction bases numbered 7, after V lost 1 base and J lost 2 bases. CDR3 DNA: TGTGCCAGCAGCTTAGTACGGACAGGGGGTTTTACTAATGAAAAACTGTTTTTT. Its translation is CASSLVRTGGFTNEKLFF.

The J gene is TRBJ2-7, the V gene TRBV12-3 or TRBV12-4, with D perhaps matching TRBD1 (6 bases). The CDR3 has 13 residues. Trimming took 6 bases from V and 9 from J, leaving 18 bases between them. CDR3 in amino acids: CASRTTGLRGQYF. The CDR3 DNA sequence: TGTGCCAGCAGGACGACAGGATTACGTGGGCAGTACTTC.

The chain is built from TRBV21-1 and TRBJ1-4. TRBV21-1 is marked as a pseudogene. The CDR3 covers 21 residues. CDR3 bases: TGTGCCAGTAACGTAAGAAGTACTAACTCAAGAATAAATGCAACTAATGAAAAACTGTTTTTT. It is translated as CASNVRSTNSRINATNEKLFF.

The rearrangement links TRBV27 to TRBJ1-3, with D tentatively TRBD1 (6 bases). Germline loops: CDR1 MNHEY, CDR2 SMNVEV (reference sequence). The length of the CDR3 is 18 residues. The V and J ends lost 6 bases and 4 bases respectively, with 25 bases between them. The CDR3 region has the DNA TGTGCCAGCAGCCCTTATGGACGGCAGGGTGGGACAGGAAACACCATATATTTT. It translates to CASSPYGRQGGTGNTIYF.

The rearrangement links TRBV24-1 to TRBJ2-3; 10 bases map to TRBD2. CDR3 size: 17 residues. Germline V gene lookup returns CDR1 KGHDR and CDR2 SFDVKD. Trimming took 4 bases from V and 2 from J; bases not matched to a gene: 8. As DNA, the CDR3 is TGTGCCACCAGTGACGGTAGCGGGGGGCCGAACACAGATACGCAGTATTTT. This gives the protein CATSDGSGGPNTDTQYF.

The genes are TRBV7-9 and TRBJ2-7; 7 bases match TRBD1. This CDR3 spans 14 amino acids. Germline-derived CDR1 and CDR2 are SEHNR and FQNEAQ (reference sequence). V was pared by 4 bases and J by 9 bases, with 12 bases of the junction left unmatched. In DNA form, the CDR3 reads TGTGCCAGCAGCTCCGGGACAGAGGCTTCAGGGCAGTACTTC. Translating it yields CASSSGTEASGQYF.

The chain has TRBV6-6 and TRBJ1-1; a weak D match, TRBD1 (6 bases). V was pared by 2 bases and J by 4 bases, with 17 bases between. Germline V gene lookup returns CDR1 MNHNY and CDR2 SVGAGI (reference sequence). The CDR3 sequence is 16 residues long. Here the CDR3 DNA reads TGTGCCAGCAGTTACCCTTTAAACAGGGTGGGCACTGAAGCTTTCTTT. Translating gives CASSYPLNRVGTEAFF.

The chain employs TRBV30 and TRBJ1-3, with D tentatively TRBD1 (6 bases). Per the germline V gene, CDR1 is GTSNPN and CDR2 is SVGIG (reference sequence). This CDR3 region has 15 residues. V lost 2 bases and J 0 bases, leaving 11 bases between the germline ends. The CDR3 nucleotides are TGTGCCTGGAGTTACAGGGTCAGCTCTGGAAACACCATATATTTT. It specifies CAWSYRVSSGNTIYF. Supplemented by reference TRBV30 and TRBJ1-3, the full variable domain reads SQTIHQWPATLVQPVGSPLSLECTVEGTSNPNLYWYRQAAGRGLQLLFYSVGIGQISSEVPQNLSASRPQDRQFILSSKKLLLSDSGFYLCAWSYRVSSGNTIYFGEGSWLTVV.

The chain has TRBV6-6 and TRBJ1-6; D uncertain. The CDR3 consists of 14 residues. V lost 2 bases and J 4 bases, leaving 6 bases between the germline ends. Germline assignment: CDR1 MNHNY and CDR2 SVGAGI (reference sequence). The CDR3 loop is CASSYAGYNSPLHF. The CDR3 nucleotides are TGTGCCAGCAGTTACGCGGGGTATAATTCACCCCTCCACTTT.

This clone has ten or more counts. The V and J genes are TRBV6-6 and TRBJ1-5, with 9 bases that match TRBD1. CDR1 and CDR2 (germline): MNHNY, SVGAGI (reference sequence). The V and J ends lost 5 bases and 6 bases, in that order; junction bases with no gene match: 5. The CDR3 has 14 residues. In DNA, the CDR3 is TGTGCCAGCAGTACACAGGGGGCATCTCAGCCCCAGCATTTT. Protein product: CASSTQGASQPQHF.

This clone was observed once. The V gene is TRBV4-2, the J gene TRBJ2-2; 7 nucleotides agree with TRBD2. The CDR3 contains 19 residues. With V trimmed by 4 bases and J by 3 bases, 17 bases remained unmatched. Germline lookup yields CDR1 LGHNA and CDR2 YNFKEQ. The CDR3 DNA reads TGTGCCAGCAGCCCCGGGGGAAATTTGGGGGGAGGGGACACCGGGGAGCTGTTTTTT. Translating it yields CASSPGGNLGGGDTGELFF.

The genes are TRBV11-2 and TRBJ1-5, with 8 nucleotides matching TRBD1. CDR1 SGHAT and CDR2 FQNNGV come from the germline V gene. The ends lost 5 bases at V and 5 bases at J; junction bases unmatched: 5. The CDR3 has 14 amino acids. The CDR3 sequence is CASSPGQGYQPQHF. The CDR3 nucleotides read TGTGCCAGCAGCCCCGGACAGGGTTATCAGCCCCAGCATTTT.

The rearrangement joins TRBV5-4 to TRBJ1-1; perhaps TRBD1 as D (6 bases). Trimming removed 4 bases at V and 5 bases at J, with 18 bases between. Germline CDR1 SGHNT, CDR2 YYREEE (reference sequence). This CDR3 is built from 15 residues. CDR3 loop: CASSGSRTGITEAFF. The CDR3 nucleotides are TGTGCCAGCAGCGGAAGTCGAACAGGGATAACTGAAGCTTTCTTT. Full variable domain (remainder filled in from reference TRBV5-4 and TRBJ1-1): ETGVTQSPTHLIKTRGQQVTLRCSSQSGHNTVSWYQQALGQGPQFIFQYYREEENGRGNFPPRFSGLQFPNYSSELNVNALELDDSALYLCASSGSRTGITEAFFGQGTRLTVV.

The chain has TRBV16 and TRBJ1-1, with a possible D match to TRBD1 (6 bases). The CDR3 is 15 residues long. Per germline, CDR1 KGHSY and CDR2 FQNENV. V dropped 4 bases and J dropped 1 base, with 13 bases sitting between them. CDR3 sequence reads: CASSPPVTGNTEAFF. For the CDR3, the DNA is TGTGCCAGCAGCCCCCCCGTGACAGGGAACACTGAAGCTTTCTTT.

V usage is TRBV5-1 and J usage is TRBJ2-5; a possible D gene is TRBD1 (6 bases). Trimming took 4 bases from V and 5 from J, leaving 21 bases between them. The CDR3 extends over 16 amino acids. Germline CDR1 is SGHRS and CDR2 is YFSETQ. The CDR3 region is CASSPNWQQGLETQYF. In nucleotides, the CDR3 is TGCGCCAGCAGCCCAAATTGGCAACAGGGTTTGGAGACCCAGTACTTC.

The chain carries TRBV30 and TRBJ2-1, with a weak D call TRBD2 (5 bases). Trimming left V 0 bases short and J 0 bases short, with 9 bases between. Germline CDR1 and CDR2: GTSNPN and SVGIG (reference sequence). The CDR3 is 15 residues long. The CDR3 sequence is CAWSVLGGSYNEQFF. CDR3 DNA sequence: TGTGCCTGGAGTGTACTAGGAGGCTCCTACAATGAGCAGTTCTTC.

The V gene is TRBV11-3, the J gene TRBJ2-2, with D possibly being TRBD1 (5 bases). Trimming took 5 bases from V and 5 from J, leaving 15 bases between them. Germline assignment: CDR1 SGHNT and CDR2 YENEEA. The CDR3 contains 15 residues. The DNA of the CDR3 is TGTGCCAGCAGCCAGGGCTTCAGAAGGACCGGGGAGCTGTTTTTT. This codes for CASSQGFRRTGELFF.

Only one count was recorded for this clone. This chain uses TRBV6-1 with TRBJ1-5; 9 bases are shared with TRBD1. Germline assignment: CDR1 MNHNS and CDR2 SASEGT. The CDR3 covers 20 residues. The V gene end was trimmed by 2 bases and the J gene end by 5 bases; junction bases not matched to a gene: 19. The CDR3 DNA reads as TGTGCCAGCAGTGAAAATTTCAGTTGGGGACAGGGAGTGTCGGATCAGCCCCAGCATTTT. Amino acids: CASSENFSWGQGVSDQPQHF.

The CDR3 DNA follows: TGTGCCAGCAGCCAAGGACAGGGAACAGATACGCAGTATTTT. Amino acid sequence: CASSQGQGTDTQYF. V and J are TRBV3-1 (or the pseudogene TRBV3-2) and TRBJ2-3; TRBD1 matches 7 bases. Germline V gene sequence: CDR1 LGHDT, CDR2 YNNKEL (reference sequence). Trimming took 1 base from V and 3 from J; bases not matched to a gene: 1. The length of the CDR3 is 14 residues.

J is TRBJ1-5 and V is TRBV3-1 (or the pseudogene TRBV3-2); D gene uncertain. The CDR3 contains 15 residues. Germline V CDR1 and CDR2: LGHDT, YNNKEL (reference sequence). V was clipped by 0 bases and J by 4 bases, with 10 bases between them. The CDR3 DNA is TGTGCCAGCAGCCAAGATTTCAGATTGAATCAGCCCCAGCATTTT. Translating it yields CASSQDFRLNQPQHF.

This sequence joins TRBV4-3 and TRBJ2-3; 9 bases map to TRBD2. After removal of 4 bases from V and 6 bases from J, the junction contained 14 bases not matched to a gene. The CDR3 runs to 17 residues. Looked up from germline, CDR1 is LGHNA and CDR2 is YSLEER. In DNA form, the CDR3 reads TGCGCCAGCAGCCGTGCGCCAGGGGCGGGGGGGCCCGATACGCAGTATTTT. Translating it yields CASSRAPGAGGPDTQYF.

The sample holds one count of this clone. This CDR3 is CASSWTGPSEKLFF. The CDR3 DNA sequence: TGCGCCAGCAGCTGGACAGGGCCCAGTGAAAAACTGTTTTTT. The chain couples TRBV5-1 to TRBJ1-4; TRBD1 agrees at 8 bases. The V gene's germline CDR1 is SGHRS and CDR2 YFSETQ. J was trimmed by 7 bases and V by 3 bases; bases with no gene match: 5. CDR3 length equals 14 residues.

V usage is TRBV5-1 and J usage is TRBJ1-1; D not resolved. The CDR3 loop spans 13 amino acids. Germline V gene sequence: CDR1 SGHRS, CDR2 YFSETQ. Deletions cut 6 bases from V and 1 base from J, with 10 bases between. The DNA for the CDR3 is TGCGCCAGCAAGAGGGCGGAGAACACTGAAGCTTTCTTT. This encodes CASKRAENTEAFF.

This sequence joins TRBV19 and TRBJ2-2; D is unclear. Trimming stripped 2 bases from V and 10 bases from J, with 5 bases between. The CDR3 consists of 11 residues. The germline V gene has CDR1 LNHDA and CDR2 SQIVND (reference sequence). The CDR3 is CASSIRVELFF. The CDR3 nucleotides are TGTGCCAGTAGTATACGCGTGGAGCTGTTTTTT. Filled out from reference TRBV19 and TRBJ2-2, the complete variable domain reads DGGITQSPKYLFRKEGQNVTLSCEQNLNHDAMYWYRQDPGQGLRLIYYSQIVNDFQKGDIAEGYSVSREKKESFPLTVTSAQKNPTAFYLCASSIRVELFFGEGSRLTVL.

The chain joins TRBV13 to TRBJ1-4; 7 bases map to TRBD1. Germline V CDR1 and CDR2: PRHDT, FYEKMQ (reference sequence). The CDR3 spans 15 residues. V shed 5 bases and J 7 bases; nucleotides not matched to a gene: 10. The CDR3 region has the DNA TGTGCCAGCAGCCCCAGGAACAGGGGCCTTGAAAAACTGTTTTTT. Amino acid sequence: CASSPRNRGLEKLFF. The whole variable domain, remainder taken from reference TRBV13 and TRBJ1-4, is AAGVIQSPRHLIKEKRETATLKCYPIPRHDTVYWYQQGPGQDPQFLISFYEKMQSDKGSIPDRFSAQQFSDYHSELNMSSLELGDSALYFCASSPRNRGLEKLFFGSGTQLSVL.

The CDR3 sequence is CASSLWLVDEQYF. The CDR3 bases are TGTGCCAGCAGCTTGTGGCTAGTCGACGAGCAGTACTTC. J is TRBJ2-7 and V is TRBV11-2, with no clear D. The germline V gene has CDR1 SGHAT and CDR2 FQNNGV. V lost 3 bases to trimming and J lost 5 bases, with 11 bases between them. This CDR3 is built from 13 residues.